The entry below describes one TCR beta chain. Its antigen is unknown. Germline assignment: CDR1 SGHDN and CDR2 FVKESK. This CDR3 has 14 amino acids. V was cut by 0 bases and J by 8 bases, with 13 bases left in between. These data are taken from a study of cytomegalovirus exposure and HLA in healthy donors. Points from the study as a whole: Reports described diagnosis of cytomegalovirus status by the classifier as highly specific and sensitive. Per a later analysis, 15,000 to 20,000 TCR beta sequences showed association with HLA alleles at 0.05 false discovery rate.

PCR was performed using 60 Vbeta and 13 Jbeta primers. The method was immunoSEQ multiplex PCR; TCRdb's version includes in-frame clones alone and lacks a portion of them. The table has fewer than 200,000 clones, roughly 10% seen once; the top ten hold 1% to 1.5%. This chain connects TRBV14 to TRBJ1-2, with D unclear. The sequencing sample was made of PBMCs. This clonotype was sampled from a woman aged 25-40 years in good health and CMV-seropositive. For the CDR3, the DNA is TGTGCCAGCAGCCAAGATCTTTTCGCGGGGGGCTACACCTTC. Translated: CASSQDLFAGGYTF.